This TCR beta chain was captured in a study of T cells after yellow fever vaccination (dated by TCRdb to between 2018 and 2021). Study-level background: Libraries from fractions with low cell numbers were prepared with the SMART-Seq v4 Ultra Low Input RNA kit. Blood samples were taken at several timepoints before and after primary and secondary immunization, and bulk PBMC replicates and cell subsets were isolated. Bulk TCR alpha and beta repertoires were sequenced longitudinally to track T-cell clones before and after primary and booster YFV17D yellow fever vaccination. Two healthy male donors, one aged 18 to 30 and one aged 30 to 40 years, were included in the cohort. Summary of the overall study and its limitations: A small share of clonotypes occurred in both CD4 and CD8 compartments, likely arising from convergent recombination. FACS-sorted repertoires could contain abundant contaminating clonotypes from the bulk population, so computational filtering was required. Most clones expanded after primary vaccination were re-detected after the booster (just under 97% of CD4 and around 88% of CD8), suggesting broad memory maintenance. Only a couple of donors were included in the study, so the extent to which the findings can be generalized is limited. Compared with the primary T-cell response, the secondary T-cell response was weaker but faster, peaking on day 5 rather than day 15.

Reading the label with the study, this specimen's treatment or condition is: live attenuated yellow fever vaccine strain. PBMCs were isolated from peripheral blood using a standard Ficoll-Paque protocol. Dynabeads CD4 and CD8 positive selection kits were used to isolate the CD4 and CD8 T-cell fractions. TriZol was used to extract RNA from bulk PBMCs, CD4 and CD8 fractions, and dextramer-positive and dextramer-negative fractions. Only a few counts were recorded for this clonotype. What this receptor recognizes is not known. Per-nucleotide qualities are absent, and no much larger clonotype sits a single base away. Sequenced using an Illumina NovaSeq 6000. TCR cDNA was synthesized by 5'RACE template switching, through which a universal primer site and unique molecular identifiers were introduced. Priming for cDNA synthesis came from both the TCR alpha and TCR beta constant segments. Two PCR steps were used to amplify libraries, with sample barcodes and sequencing adapters being added in the second step. Sequencing of the libraries was done on either Illumina HiSeq 2500 (2x100 bp) or NovaSeq (2x150 bp). The paper's data handling went like this. MIGEC was used to demultiplex reads and collapse the reads into UMI consensus sequences, and MiXCR was used for V(D)J alignment. Clonotypes responding to the vaccine were identified with edgeR on replicate PBMC samples, with the criteria of FDR below 0.01 and a log2 fold change above 5 up to day 15. Bulk clonotypes were assigned CD4 or CD8 identity according to which sequenced CD4 or CD8 repertoire held them at higher abundance. TCRdb reanalyzed the raw reads on its own, using fastp at Q25 for trimming and MiXCR for clone calling, and kept in-frame beta chains. Entries that share a CDR3 protein sequence are merged under the most common genes and DNA. TCRdb's processing, not the study's, gives the V and J calls here. This sample lists 150,000 to 200,000 distinct CDR3 sequences; roughly 9.6% were detected once. Together, the top ten hold 30% to 45% of the sample.

The CDR3 starts with the cysteine, ends with the phenylalanine, and has 15 residues. Of the read, only the CDR3 DNA is kept; its 45 bases are in frame from base 1. Relative to germline, V is 3 bases shorter and J is 5 bases shorter, with 13 bases between their ends. Via the germline V gene, CDR1 is SGHTA and CDR2 FQGNSA. Source: CD8+ T cells sorted from PBMCs, taken 15 days after the yellow fever booster vaccination. Rearrangement joined TRBV7-2 to TRBJ2-2; the D gene remains uncertain. The TCR sequence derives from a man aged 18 to 30 who received the YFV17D yellow fever vaccine. The CDR3 has the sequence CASSFQPAATGELFF. The DNA sequence reads TGTGCCAGCAGCTTTCAGCCGGCCGCGACCGGGGAGCTGTTTTTT.